The present TCR beta chain was sequenced within a study of CD8 T cells in Susac syndrome. Findings of the study overall: The number of Susac-specific public clones found was 15 to 20 in total CD8+ repertoires and 4 to 6 in CD8+ TEMRA repertoires.

Random hexamers were used to reverse transcribe 0.5 to 1 ug of RNA. The amplification used immunoSEQ multiplex PCR on TCR beta CDR3; it spanned 54 Vbeta and 13 Jbeta. TCRdb ran MiXCR on the immunoSEQ multiplex PCR reads and lists one entry per CDR3 protein. The sample has about 140,000 distinct CDR3 sequences; over 90% are singletons. TCR beta sequencing covered blood CD8+ and CD4+ T cells. A word on this clonotype: As yet, its antigen is unknown.

Per the germline V gene, CDR1 is LNHDA and CDR2 is SQIVND (reference sequence). The CDR3 has 15 residues. Trimming took 1 base from V and 1 from J, leaving 10 bases between them. This sequence was found in a human donor with Susac syndrome. This chain connects TRBV19 to TRBJ1-1; D is perhaps TRBD1 (6 bases). The sequenced sample was CD8+ T cells from PBMCs. CDR3 amino acids: CASSIVAGANTEAFF. CDR3 sequence (DNA): TGTGCCAGTAGTATAGTAGCAGGGGCGAACACTGAAGCTTTCTTT.